This TCR beta chain was found in a study of blood T cell repertoires in COVID-19. Study as a whole: Material from acute and convalescent COVID-19 was sourced from the United States, Italy and Spain. PBMCs, B-cell-depleted T cells, or T cells were the source of the cDNA or gDNA that made up the material.

How the authors handled the data: Counts of nucleated cells, estimated from reference gene primer amplification, were obtained. Method: immunoSEQ multiplex PCR; TCRdb's copy keeps in-frame clones and lacks some. The V and J calls and the clone size are those of that table, but D and trimming were determined from the DNA. The profile shows tens of thousands of clones, over 65% of them singletons. Germline V lookup: CDR1 KGHDR, CDR2 SFDVKD. The CDR3 is 18 amino acids. Between the trimmed V and J ends, which lost 2 bases and 0 bases, there was a span of 13 bases. The chain employs TRBV24-1 and TRBJ2-6; unclear D gene. Sample: peripheral blood. The clonotype originates from a human donor in a cohort sampled during active COVID-19. CDR3 DNA: TGTGCCACCAGTGATTCGTCCCTTCTAAACTCTGGGGCCAACGTCCTGACTTTC. Its protein product is CATSDSSLLNSGANVLTF.